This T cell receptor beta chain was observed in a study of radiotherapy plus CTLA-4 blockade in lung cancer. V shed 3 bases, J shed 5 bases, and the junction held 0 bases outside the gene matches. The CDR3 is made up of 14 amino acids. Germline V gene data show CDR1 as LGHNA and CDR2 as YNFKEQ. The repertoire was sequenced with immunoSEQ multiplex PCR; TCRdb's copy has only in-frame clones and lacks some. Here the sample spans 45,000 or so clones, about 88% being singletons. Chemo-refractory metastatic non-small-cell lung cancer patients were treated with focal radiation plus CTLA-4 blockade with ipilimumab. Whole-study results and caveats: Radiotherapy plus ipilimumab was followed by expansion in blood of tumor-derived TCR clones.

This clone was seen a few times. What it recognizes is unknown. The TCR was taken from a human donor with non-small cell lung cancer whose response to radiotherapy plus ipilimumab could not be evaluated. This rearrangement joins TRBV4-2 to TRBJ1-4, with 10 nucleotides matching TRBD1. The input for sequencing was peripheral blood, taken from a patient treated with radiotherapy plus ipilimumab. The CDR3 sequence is CASSQGQGNEKLFF. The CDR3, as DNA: TGTGCCAGCAGCCAGGGACAGGGGAATGAAAAACTGTTTTTT.